This paragraph covers one T cell receptor beta chain sequence. The target of this receptor is not known. Base qualities are missing; no much larger clone stands one base away. Inclusive of the bounding cysteine and phenylalanine, the CDR3 is 14 residues long. The retained sequence is limited to the CDR3, 42 bases, with the frame set at the first base. The germline V gene (reference sequence) specifies SGHNT as CDR1 and YYREEE as CDR2. Trimmed from V: 4 bases; trimmed from J: 8 bases; junction bases lacking a gene match: 8. The receptor library was made with multiplex PCR. The instrument was an Illumina HiSeq 4000. CDR3 regions were amplified by Arm-PCR with iRepertoire HTBI primers to construct TCR beta libraries. Before sequencing, the PCR products underwent gel purification. On the study's bioinformatics: A total of some 65 TRBV and some 15 TRBJ segments were identified across samples and were used for gene usage analysis of CDR3 amino acid clonotypes. Filtered high-quality paired reads were merged into contigs using COPE and FqMerger. BLAST was used to align contigs to IMGT TRBV, TRBD and TRBJ reference genes, with CDR3 defined following IMGT. Any clonotype with a frequency above 0.1% was counted as a highly expanded clone. Shannon entropy served as the measure of repertoire diversity, while the Gini coefficient captured V-J evenness. A clonotype found in more than one individual was treated as public. Starting from the raw public reads, TCRdb applied fastp trimming at Q25, assembled clones with MiXCR and retained in-frame beta chains. Duplicate CDR3 protein sequences are folded into a single record with the most common DNA and genes. TCRdb, not the original authors, processed these V and J calls. Counted in this sample were around 460,000 distinct CDR3 sequences; less than 25% of them appeared once. Around 13% of the sample goes to the ten largest clones.

The sample is drawn from a study of regulatory T cells in long-lasting Graves disease (dated by TCRdb to about 2021). Context from the whole study: Persistent Graves' disease was defined as antithyroid drug treatment for over 5 years with persistently positive TSH receptor autoantibodies. Patients with persistent Graves' disease were compared with patients with newly diagnosed Graves' disease using TCR sequencing and RNA sequencing of peripheral blood. A total of about 33 samples were covered by TCR sequencing, comprising some 13 persistent and around 20 newly diagnosed Graves' disease patients. On average, persistent Graves' disease patients in the clinical cohort had been on antithyroid drugs for about 9.7 years. The study was conducted in China and was registered as a clinical trial. Study-wide conclusions, independent of this receptor: The authors noted that the small sample size was a limitation that may lower accuracy. Sequencing and analysis were limited to the TCR beta chain. Only peripheral blood was studied, because thyroid tissue, the primary lesion, was inaccessible. Persistent disease showed preferential use of TRBV28, TRBJ1-2 and TRBJ2-5, whereas newly diagnosed disease favored TRBV20-1 and TRBJ2-1. Patients with persistent disease shared more public clonotypes (approximately 2,500) than newly diagnosed patients did (around 1,000). Persistent Graves' disease patients showed lower TCR Shannon entropy and fewer highly expanded clones than newly diagnosed patients, suggesting clonal expansion.

The sample's time point label, decoded: persistent/refractory GD, antithyroid drugs over 5 years with positive TRAb. For both TCR sequencing and RNA sequencing, RNA was extracted from PBMCs using TRIzol. The diagnosis of Graves' disease was made according to American Thyroid Association guidelines. Patients were recruited from an endocrinology department in Xi'an, China. Each patient gave 7.5 to 10 milliliters of peripheral blood, collected in an EDTA anticoagulant tube. Ficoll Paque Plus density gradient separation was used to isolate PBMCs, and no further T cell sorting was done. An Agilent 2100 Bioanalyzer and agarose gel were used to assess RNA quality, and a NanoDrop 2000 was used to measure RNA concentration.

The V and J segments used are TRBV5-4 and TRBJ1-2, and TRBD1 aligns with 10 junction nucleotides. Source: peripheral blood mononuclear cells (PBMCs), taken when the disease was refractory, from a patient treated with antithyroid drugs. This sequence was found in a female donor with Graves disease. The CDR3 loop reads CASSRGQGERGYTF. The bases read TGTGCCAGCAGCCGCGGACAGGGGGAGAGAGGCTACACCTTC.